The 24 T cell receptor beta chains below come from one sample, sequenced in a study of PD-1 blockade in classical Hodgkin lymphoma. Data came from immunoSEQ multiplex PCR; TCRdb stores just in-frame clones and leaves some out. The sample contains 55,000 to 60,000 clones, roughly 90% of which appear only once. With no exception, relapse followed autologous stem cell transplantation in all patients, and brentuximab vedotin exposure varied. Here the sequenced sample was peripheral blood mononuclear cells (PBMCs), taken before the second cycle of nivolumab. The receptors here all came from a human donor with classical Hodgkin lymphoma.

V gene TRBV28 combines with J gene TRBJ2-6; a possible D gene is TRBD1 (6 bases). This CDR3 is built from 18 residues. The germline V and J ends were trimmed by 8 bases and 0 bases, with 20 bases remaining between them. Germline CDR1 reads MDHEN; CDR2 reads SYDVKM. CDR3 nucleotide sequence: TGTGCCAGCGCAACAGGGACCTCCAGAGGCTCTGGGGCCAACGTCCTGACTTTC. Translated: CASATGTSRGSGANVLTF.

In the case of this clone: In the same sample, other DNA sequences code for this CDR3. This chain joins TRBV27 and TRBJ1-1; possible D gene TRBD1, 5 bases. V lost 5 bases, J lost 0 bases, and 10 bases lay in between. CDR3 length: 14 amino acids. Germline V lookup: CDR1 MNHEY, CDR2 SMNVEV (reference sequence). CDR3 nucleotides: TGTGCCAGCAGTCTTGGGACCTTGAACACTGAAGCTTTCTTT. This gives the protein CASSLGTLNTEAFF.

The count of this clone is one. The J gene is TRBJ2-3, the V gene TRBV30, with a possible D match to TRBD1 (7 bases). V was clipped by 7 bases and J by 0 bases, with 14 bases between them. The CDR3 consists of 14 residues. CDR1 and CDR2 from the germline V gene are GTSNPN and SVGIG (reference sequence). CDR3 sequence: CAFSTGTSTDTQYF. The CDR3 nucleotides are TGTGCCTTCTCGACAGGGACTAGCACAGATACGCAGTATTTT.

The rearrangement links TRBV27 to TRBJ2-3; D is uncertain. The germline CDR1 and CDR2 sequences are MNHEY and SMNVEV (reference sequence). Trimming removed 6 bases from V and 4 bases from J, with 11 bases in between. CDR3 length equals 13 residues. CDR3 residues: CASSQWAADTQYF. The CDR3 DNA reads as TGTGCCAGCAGCCAGTGGGCCGCAGATACGCAGTATTTT.

CDR3 sequence reads: CASSQDLTGELFF. The CDR3 DNA is TGTGCCAGCAGCCAAGACTTAACCGGGGAGCTGTTTTTT. This chain links TRBV4-2 with TRBJ2-2; D is uncertain. The CDR3 spans 13 residues. Per germline, CDR1 LGHNA and CDR2 YNFKEQ. V lost 0 bases and J 5 bases, leaving 4 bases between the germline ends.

The V call is TRBV20-1, the J call TRBJ2-1; TRBD2 agrees at 7 bases. Trimming cost V 6 bases and J 7 bases; bases outside gene matches: 3. CDR1 is DFQATT, CDR2 SNEGSKA, per germline (reference sequence). This CDR3 region has 11 residues. CDR3 region: CSARGGNEQFF. CDR3 in DNA: TGCAGTGCCCGCGGGGGTAATGAGCAGTTCTTC.

This clone was seen only a few times. The chain has TRBV30 and TRBJ2-7; unclear D gene. CDR3 size: 14 residues. Germline V lookup: CDR1 GTSNPN, CDR2 SVGIG (reference sequence). With 0 bases removed from V and 2 bases from J, the gap between germline ends came to 11 bases. This chain's CDR3 is CAWSVLRGTYEQYF. DNA of the CDR3: TGTGCCTGGAGTGTCCTCAGAGGAACCTACGAGCAGTACTTC.

The chain links TRBV2 to TRBJ2-6; D tentatively reads TRBD1 or TRBD2 (7 bases each). Trimming cost V 7 bases and J 0 bases, with 16 bases left between them. The length of the CDR3 is 17 residues. Germline CDR1 SNHLY, CDR2 FYNNEI. CDR3 nucleotides: TGTGCCAGCACTGGAGGCAGGGGGGGCTCTGGGGCCAACGTCCTGACTTTC. Amino acid sequence: CASTGGRGGSGANVLTF.

The rearrangement joins TRBV9 to TRBJ2-5, with 7 bases aligning to TRBD2. The CDR3 runs 20 residues. CDR1 SGDLS and CDR2 YYNGEE come from the germline V gene. V dropped 0 bases and J dropped 1; count of bases not matched to a gene: 18. The CDR3 nucleotides read TGTGCCAGCAGCGTAGCTCCAGGTCTAGCGGACAAAGAATCCCAAGAGACCCAGTACTTC. Its protein product is CASSVAPGLADKESQETQYF.

This chain joins TRBV2 and TRBJ2-5, with unresolved D. Germline assignment: CDR1 SNHLY and CDR2 FYNNEI. V lost 11 bases and J lost 5, with 18 bases in between. The length of the CDR3 is 13 residues. CDR3 sequence: CALGPNRAETQYF. The CDR3 nucleotides are TGTGCCTTAGGTCCGAACCGCGCTGAGACCCAGTACTTC.

The chain links TRBV7-9 to TRBJ1-6; D remains ambiguous. V was cut by 1 base and J by 5 bases, with 12 bases left in between. The germline gives CDR1 SEHNR, CDR2 FQNEAQ (reference sequence). The CDR3 is 16 residues long. The CDR3 nucleotides are TGTGCCAGCAGCTTAGGCCCCCTCGGCGATAATTCACCCCTCCACTTT. This codes for CASSLGPLGDNSPLHF. Looking up the rest from reference TRBV7-9 and TRBJ1-6 gives the full variable domain: DTGVSQNPRHKITKRGQNVTFRCDPISEHNRLYWYRQTLGQGPEFLTYFQNEAQLEKSRLLSDRFSAERPKGSFSTLEIQRTEQGDSAMYLCASSLGPLGDNSPLHFGNGTRLTVT.

The rearrangement uses TRBV7-2 and TRBJ2-7; no clear D gene. Germline loops: CDR1 SGHTA, CDR2 FQGNSA. Trimming removed 5 bases from V and 6 bases from J, with 11 bases in between. The CDR3 spans 12 residues. CDR3 nucleotide sequence: TGTGCCAGCAGCCCGGTAGGTTCCGAGCAGTACTTC. The encoded protein is CASSPVGSEQYF.

The J gene is TRBJ2-7, the V gene TRBV5-1, with D possibly called TRBD1 or TRBD2 (6 bases each). The CDR3 is made up of 13 amino acids. The germline V and J ends were trimmed by 6 bases and 3 bases, with 13 bases remaining between them. Per germline, CDR1 SGHRS and CDR2 YFSETQ. In DNA, the CDR3 is TGCGCCAGCACGGGGGACATAGTCTACGAGCAGTACTTC. Translating gives CASTGDIVYEQYF.

This chain links TRBV2 with TRBJ2-7; no clear D. The CDR3 spans 14 residues. V was trimmed by 3 bases and J by 0 bases, leaving 9 bases between them. Germline-derived CDR1 and CDR2 are SNHLY and FYNNEI. The CDR3 DNA reads TGTGCCAGCAGTGATTGGGCCATCTCCTACGAGCAGTACTTC. As protein: CASSDWAISYEQYF.

The chain uses TRBV6-1 and TRBJ1-5; perhaps TRBD1 as D (6 bases). The CDR3 has 14 amino acids. Trimming removed 4 bases at V and 0 bases at J, with 7 bases between. Germline V gives CDR1 MNHNS, CDR2 SASEGT. CDR3 sequence reads: CASSAGDSNQPQHF. The CDR3 DNA sequence: TGTGCCAGCAGTGCAGGGGATAGCAATCAGCCCCAGCATTTT.

The V gene is TRBV28, the J gene TRBJ2-1, with D possibly matching TRBD1 (6 bases). Deletions cut 5 bases from V and 8 bases from J, with 10 bases between. The CDR3 consists of 12 residues. Germline V gene data show CDR1 as MDHEN and CDR2 as SYDVKM. The CDR3 nucleotides read TGTGCCAGCAGTGAACAGGGTCATGAGCAGTTCTTC. Translating it yields CASSEQGHEQFF.

V and J are TRBV19 and TRBJ2-7; 9 bases agree with TRBD2. There are 16 residues in the CDR3. Germline CDR1 is LNHDA and CDR2 is SQIVND (reference sequence). The ends lost 5 bases at V and 2 bases at J; junction bases unmatched: 10. CDR3 amino acids: CASSRGSGSQPYEQYF. CDR3 sequence (DNA): TGTGCCAGTAGTCGGGGTAGCGGGAGTCAACCCTACGAGCAGTACTTC.

This clone is termed medium-sized. The rearrangement uses TRBV4-1 and TRBJ2-7, with D maybe TRBD2 (6 bases). The CDR3 is made up of 17 amino acids. In germline, CDR1 is MGHRA, CDR2 YSYEKL. Trimming removed 2 bases from V and 2 bases from J, with 19 bases in between. CDR3 in DNA: TGCGCCAGCAGCCAAAGTTCCCTCGGCGGGACCCCCTACGAGCAGTACTTC. Residues: CASSQSSLGGTPYEQYF.

The rearrangement joins TRBV18 to TRBJ2-5; no clear D gene. The CDR3 is made up of 14 amino acids. The germline gives CDR1 KGHSH, CDR2 LQKENI. The germline V and J ends were trimmed by 0 bases and 7 bases, with 12 bases remaining between them. This chain's CDR3 is CASSPPNEPSTQYF. The CDR3 DNA reads TGTGCCAGCTCACCACCGAATGAACCGTCGACCCAGTACTTC. The full variable domain, completed using reference TRBV18 and TRBJ2-5, is NAGVMQNPRHLVRRRGQEARLRCSPMKGHSHVYWYRQLPEEGLKFMVYLQKENIIDESGMPKERFSAEFPKEGPSILRIQQVVRGDSAAYFCASSPPNEPSTQYFGPGTRLLVL.

The chain links TRBV10-3 to TRBJ1-2; 8 bases match TRBD1. This CDR3 contains 13 residues. The germline V gene has CDR1 ENHRY and CDR2 SYGVKD. V was clipped by 8 bases and J by 0 bases; unmatched bases: 2. The CDR3 reads CAIGDRTNYGYTF. CDR3 DNA: TGTGCCATCGGGGACAGGACTAACTATGGCTACACCTTC.

This chain links TRBV19 with TRBJ1-2, with 7 bases matching TRBD1. From germline, CDR1 is LNHDA and CDR2 SQIVND (reference sequence). The V segment lost 0 bases and the J segment 5 bases; nucleotides outside the gene matches: 6. The CDR3 has 15 residues. Here the CDR3 DNA reads TGTGCCAGTAGTATAGATGGCTCAGGGGGGTATGGCTACACCTTC. It encodes CASSIDGSGGYGYTF.

This sequence joins TRBV6-1 and TRBJ1-3; D is perhaps TRBD1 (6 bases). In germline, CDR1 is MNHNS, CDR2 SASEGT. V was pared by 0 bases and J by 3 bases, with 30 bases between. The CDR3 is 22 amino acids. This CDR3 is CASSEAPIVRDITEPNGNTIYF. In DNA, the CDR3 is TGTGCCAGCAGTGAAGCCCCCATTGTGCGGGACATAACGGAACCAAATGGAAACACCATATATTTT.

J is TRBJ1-2 and V is TRBV2; a possible D gene is TRBD1 (6 bases). CDR3 length: 13 residues. Per the germline V gene, CDR1 is SNHLY and CDR2 is FYNNEI. Trimming took 6 bases from V and 1 from J, leaving 9 bases between them. This CDR3 is CASSRTVNYGYTF. The CDR3 DNA reads TGTGCCAGCAGCCGGACAGTTAACTATGGCTACACCTTC. Full variable domain (missing parts from reference TRBV2 and TRBJ1-2): EPEVTQTPSHQVTQMGQEVILRCVPISNHLYFYWYRQILGQKVEFLVSFYNNEISEKSEIFDDQFSVERPDGSNFTLKIRSTKLEDSAMYFCASSRTVNYGYTFGSGTRLTVV.

The V and J genes are TRBV10-3 and TRBJ2-3, with 11 bases identical to TRBD2. The CDR3 contains 14 residues. V was pared by 10 bases and J by 1 base, with 4 bases of the junction left unmatched. Germline CDR1 is ENHRY and CDR2 is SYGVKD. CDR3 sequence: CASQTSGGTDTQYF. As DNA, the CDR3 is TGTGCCAGCCAGACTAGCGGGGGCACAGATACGCAGTATTTT.